This is a list of T cell receptor beta chains from one sample in a study of T cell changes during pregnancy in multiple sclerosis. Generated by immunoSEQ multiplex PCR, the TCRdb table keeps only in-frame clones and is missing some. The sample yields around 34,000 clones, around nine tenths seen once. The sample was CD8+ T cells from peripheral blood mononuclear cells, taken in the first trimester of pregnancy. These TCRs come from a female donor with multiple sclerosis, enrolled in a pregnancy study. The CDR3 runs from the conserved cysteine through the conserved F or W. Fields, in order: J gene, clone size, V gene, D gene, CDR3 DNA, CDR3 protein. D genes are given only for firm matches. Clone size is shown for a subset of rows, as once, few, many or a class of expanded clone.

J: TRBJ1-2; size: .; V: TRBV28; D: .; DNA: TGTGCCAGCAGTTTTTTCCGGGAAGATGGCTACACCTTC; CDR3: CASSFFREDGYTF
J: TRBJ2-3; size: .; V: TRBV7-8; D: .; DNA: TGTGCCAGCAGCTTAAGTGGCCCGTTAGGGGTAGATACGCAGTATTTT; CDR3: CASSLSGPLGVDTQYF
J: TRBJ2-7; size: .; V: TRBV5-1; D: .; DNA: TGCGCCAGCAGCTTGGCCAGGGCCTACGAGCAGTACTTC; CDR3: CASSLARAYEQYF
J: TRBJ2-5; size: .; V: TRBV5-6; D: .; DNA: TGTGCCAGCAGCTTGGGACTCTCGAAAGAGACCCAGTACTTC; CDR3: CASSLGLSKETQYF
J: TRBJ1-5; size: .; V: TRBV4-1; D: .; DNA: TGCGCCAGCAGCCAAGGGACACTCAATCAGCCCCAGCATTTT; CDR3: CASSQGTLNQPQHF
J: TRBJ2-7; size: .; V: TRBV5-6; D: TRBD1; DNA: TGTGCCAGCAGCTTGAGGGGACAGGGATTACACGAGCAGTACTTC; CDR3: CASSLRGQGLHEQYF
J: TRBJ2-1; size: .; V: TRBV18; D: TRBD2; DNA: TGTGCCAGCTCACCATGGCGGGAGCCTTCCAATGAGCAGTTCTTC; CDR3: CASSPWREPSNEQFF
J: TRBJ2-1; size: .; V: TRBV10-3; D: .; DNA: TGTGCCATCAGTGAGTTGGGGGGTGGGTACAATGAGCAGTTCTTC; CDR3: CAISELGGGYNEQFF
J: TRBJ2-2; size: .; V: TRBV6-5; D: .; DNA: TGTGCCAGCAGTTCACCGGGACAAAGGCCCACCGGGGAGCTGTTTTTT; CDR3: CASSSPGQRPTGELFF
J: TRBJ2-7; size: .; V: TRBV5-6; D: TRBD2; DNA: TGTGCCAGCAGCCTCATTGCCGGGACTAGCGGCTACGAGCAGTACTTC; CDR3: CASSLIAGTSGYEQYF
J: TRBJ2-3; size: .; V: TRBV16; D: TRBD1; DNA: TGTGCCAGCAGCCAATTTCTAGGACAGGGGAGCACAGATACGCAGTATTTT; CDR3: CASSQFLGQGSTDTQYF
J: TRBJ2-5; size: .; V: TRBV28; D: .; DNA: TGTGCCAGCAGTTCCGATACCCCGGAGGGGACCCAGTACTTC; CDR3: CASSSDTPEGTQYF
J: TRBJ2-4; size: .; V: TRBV28; D: TRBD2; DNA: TGTGCCAGCAGTTATCTAGCGGGTGGTGGATTGGCCAAAAACATTCAGTACTTC; CDR3: CASSYLAGGGLAKNIQYF
J: TRBJ1-3; size: .; V: TRBV6-5; D: .; DNA: TGTGCCAGCAGTTACTTAACAGCTGGAAACACCATATATTTT; CDR3: CASSYLTAGNTIYF
J: TRBJ2-7; size: .; V: TRBV10-3; D: TRBD1; DNA: TGTGCCATCAGTTCCCCGGGACAGAGATACGAGCAGTACTTC; CDR3: CAISSPGQRYEQYF
J: TRBJ2-7; size: few; V: TRBV19; D: TRBD1; DNA: TGTGCCACAAACCAAGGGGACAGCACCTACGAGCAGTACTTC; CDR3: CATNQGDSTYEQYF
J: TRBJ2-3; size: .; V: TRBV7-2; D: TRBD2; DNA: TGTGCCAGCAGCTTTTATCCTAGCGGGGTGAAGTGGGGCACAGATACGCAGTATTTT; CDR3: CASSFYPSGVKWGTDTQYF
J: TRBJ2-5; size: .; V: TRBV27; D: .; DNA: TGTGCCAGCAGTTTCAGGATAGGGGCAGAGACCCAGTACTTC; CDR3: CASSFRIGAETQYF
J: TRBJ2-3; size: .; V: TRBV7-8; D: TRBD2; DNA: TGTGCCAGCAGCGGGACTAGGGGGGATACGCAGTATTTT; CDR3: CASSGTRGDTQYF
J: TRBJ2-3; size: .; V: TRBV6-1; D: TRBD2; DNA: TGTGCCAGCAGTGAGGAAGCGGGAGGGCCCCCCACAGATACGCAGTATTTT; CDR3: CASSEEAGGPPTDTQYF
J: TRBJ2-7; size: .; V: TRBV13; D: TRBD2; DNA: TGTGCCAGCAGCTCTGGCTTGGGGGGGGATCCCCCCTACGAGCAGTACTTC; CDR3: CASSSGLGGDPPYEQYF
J: TRBJ2-3; size: .; V: TRBV11-2; D: .; DNA: TGTGCCAGCAGCTTAGTGGCAGGGGCCCTAGATACGCAGTATTTT; CDR3: CASSLVAGALDTQYF
J: TRBJ1-1; size: .; V: TRBV19; D: .; DNA: TGTGCCAGTAGTATAGGGGGGGTCACTGAAGCTTTCTTT; CDR3: CASSIGGVTEAFF
J: TRBJ1-5; size: .; V: TRBV27; D: TRBD1; DNA: TGTGCCAGCAGTTCGACCGGGACAGGGGCTAATCAGCCCCAGCATTTT; CDR3: CASSSTGTGANQPQHF
J: TRBJ2-5; size: .; V: TRBV5-6; D: .; DNA: TGTGCCAGCAGCTTGTCGCCCCGGGGAGAAGAGACCCAGTACTTC; CDR3: CASSLSPRGEETQYF
J: TRBJ1-2; size: few; V: TRBV7-9; D: .; DNA: TGTGCCAGCAGCTTAGATAGCGTCAGAAACTATGGCTACACCTTC; CDR3: CASSLDSVRNYGYTF
J: TRBJ2-7; size: .; V: TRBV7-9; D: .; DNA: TGTGCCAGCAGCTTGAGCGAAGCGTACGAGCAGTACTTC; CDR3: CASSLSEAYEQYF
J: TRBJ1-2; size: .; V: TRBV5-4; D: TRBD1; DNA: TGTGCCAGCAGTTCCCGGACAGGGTTGTATGGCTACACCTTC; CDR3: CASSSRTGLYGYTF
J: TRBJ2-1; size: .; V: TRBV28; D: .; DNA: TGTGCCAGCAGTACTATTTTAGGAGGTAGCGATGAGCAGTTCTTC; CDR3: CASSTILGGSDEQFF
J: TRBJ1-4; size: .; V: TRBV27; D: .; DNA: TGTGCCAGCAGTTCCAGGGCCAACAGGGCAACTAATGAAAAACTGTTTTTT; CDR3: CASSSRANRATNEKLFF
J: TRBJ2-5; size: .; V: TRBV18; D: .; DNA: TGTGCCAGCTCACCACGGACGGAGGTATACCAAGAGACCCAGTACTTC; CDR3: CASSPRTEVYQETQYF
J: TRBJ2-1; size: .; V: TRBV27; D: .; DNA: TGTGCCAGCAGTTTATGGCGGGATAGTAGGAATGAGCAGTTCTTC; CDR3: CASSLWRDSRNEQFF
J: TRBJ2-7; size: .; V: TRBV6-5; D: .; DNA: TGTGCCAGCAGTGGACAGAATTCCTACGAGCAGTACTTC; CDR3: CASSGQNSYEQYF
J: TRBJ2-3; size: .; V: TRBV11-3; D: TRBD2; DNA: TGTGCCAGCAGCTGGGGACTAGCGGGAGGACCAGATACGCAGTATTTT; CDR3: CASSWGLAGGPDTQYF
J: TRBJ2-1; size: .; V: TRBV28; D: TRBD1; DNA: TGTGCCAGCCGGTTGGGACAGGGCTATACCCAGCGGTTCTTC; CDR3: CASRLGQGYTQRFF
J: TRBJ2-7; size: .; V: TRBV4-2; D: .; DNA: TGTGCCAGCAGCCCCCTCGCGGGAAAGTACGAGCAGTACTTC; CDR3: CASSPLAGKYEQYF
J: TRBJ2-7; size: .; V: TRBV27; D: TRBD2; DNA: TGTGCCAGCAGTTTTGAGCGGGGCTACGAGCAGTACTTC; CDR3: CASSFERGYEQYF
J: TRBJ2-7; size: .; V: TRBV5-4; D: .; DNA: TGTGCCAGCAGCTTAACAGGGTACGAGCAGTACTTC; CDR3: CASSLTGYEQYF
J: TRBJ2-7; size: .; V: TRBV6-5; D: TRBD2; DNA: TGTGCCAGCAGTCCCTGGACTAGCGGGAGGGGCGAGCAGTACTTC; CDR3: CASSPWTSGRGEQYF
J: TRBJ1-2; size: once; V: TRBV13; D: .; DNA: TGTGCCAGCAGCCCAGGGGACACTGACTATGGCTACACCTTC; CDR3: CASSPGDTDYGYTF
J: TRBJ1-1; size: .; V: TRBV25-1; D: .; DNA: TGTGCCAGCAGTCCTCCCGGGGGCACTGAAGCTTTCTTT; CDR3: CASSPPGGTEAFF
J: TRBJ2-1; size: .; V: TRBV14; D: TRBD2; DNA: TGTGCCAGCAGTCGCCTGGTCCTTAGCGGGAGCTCCTACAATGAGCAGTTCTTC; CDR3: CASSRLVLSGSSYNEQFF
J: TRBJ1-5; size: .; V: TRBV4-2; D: TRBD1; DNA: TGTGCCAGCAGCCAAATAGGAGGGGGCTCCGGCAATCAGCCCCAGCATTTT; CDR3: CASSQIGGGSGNQPQHF
J: TRBJ2-7; size: .; V: TRBV9; D: TRBD2; DNA: TGTGCCAGCAGCCCGACTAGCGACCACTACGAGCAGTACTTC; CDR3: CASSPTSDHYEQYF
J: TRBJ2-2; size: .; V: TRBV19; D: TRBD2; DNA: TGTGCCAGTAGTATAGCCGGGGGGGGCACCGGGGAGCTGTTTTTT; CDR3: CASSIAGGGTGELFF
J: TRBJ1-2; size: .; V: TRBV6-4; D: .; DNA: TGTGCCAGCAGTGAGCGCTGGGGGGACAACTATGGCTACACCTTC; CDR3: CASSERWGDNYGYTF
J: TRBJ2-7; size: once; V: TRBV28; D: .; DNA: TGTGCCAGCAGTTTCGGGACTGGTATCTCCTACGAGCAGTACTTC; CDR3: CASSFGTGISYEQYF
J: TRBJ2-7; size: .; V: TRBV5-4; D: TRBD1; DNA: TGTGCCAGCAGCATACAGGGGGCCCACGAGCAGTACTTC; CDR3: CASSIQGAHEQYF
J: TRBJ2-5; size: .; V: TRBV13; D: .; DNA: TGTGCCAGCTCCCCCGGGTTGACTGGACCCCTTGCCGGGGAGGCCCAGTACTTC; CDR3: CASSPGLTGPLAGEAQYF
J: TRBJ1-2; size: .; V: TRBV4-1; D: .; DNA: TGCGCCAGCAGCCAACGTTCAGGGGCATACTATGGCTACACCTTC; CDR3: CASSQRSGAYYGYTF
J: TRBJ2-3; size: .; V: TRBV4-1; D: TRBD2; DNA: TGCGCCAGCAGCCAAGACCCGGGACTAGAAACAGATACGCAGTATTTT; CDR3: CASSQDPGLETDTQYF
J: TRBJ1-2; size: .; V: TRBV6-1; D: TRBD1; DNA: TGTGCCAGCAGTGAAGATGCAGGACAGGGCTATGGCTACACCTTC; CDR3: CASSEDAGQGYGYTF
J: TRBJ1-5; size: .; V: TRBV5-1; D: .; DNA: TGCGCCAGCAGCTTGGGGGGAGGGAGCAATCAGCCCCAGCATTTT; CDR3: CASSLGGGSNQPQHF
J: TRBJ2-5; size: .; V: TRBV7-9; D: TRBD1; DNA: TGTGCCAGCAGCCGTTCTCCGGGACAGCAAGAGACCCAGTACTTC; CDR3: CASSRSPGQQETQYF
J: TRBJ2-6; size: few; V: TRBV6-1; D: .; DNA: TGTGCCAGCAGTGGAGGGCCGCTGCTTCTCTCTGGGGCCAACGTCCTGACTTTC; CDR3: CASSGGPLLLSGANVLTF
J: TRBJ2-1; size: .; V: TRBV7-9; D: .; DNA: TGTGCCAGCAGCCGCGGGCGCCATGAGCAGTTCTTC; CDR3: CASSRGRHEQFF
J: TRBJ1-2; size: .; V: TRBV28; D: .; DNA: TGTGCCAGCAGTTTATACACAGAAGGCTATGGCTACACCTTC; CDR3: CASSLYTEGYGYTF